Listed below are T cell receptor beta chains from one sample, sequenced in a study of Ad26.COV2.S vaccination and SARS-CoV-2 variants. Data came from immunoSEQ multiplex PCR; TCRdb stores just in-frame clones and leaves some out. The sample contains about 350,000 clones, roughly nine tenths of which appear only once. The input for sequencing was peripheral blood, taken after recovery from COVID-19. The receptors shown here come from a human donor who had recovered from COVID-19. The CDR3 runs from the conserved cysteine through the conserved F or W. The order of the fields is CDR3 length, V gene, D gene, clone size, J gene, CDR3 protein, CDR3 DNA. A D gene is named only where the DNA matches it firmly. Clone size is not always given. Where it is, it says once, few, many or a class for expanded clones.

>13|TRBV29-1|TRBD1|NA|TRBJ1-1
CSEWDRGASEAFF
TGCAGCGAATGGGACAGGGGTGCTTCTGAAGCTTTCTTT
>17|TRBV4-1|TRBD1|NA|TRBJ1-3
CASSQDSGTGRGNTIYF
TGCGCCAGCAGCCAAGATTCCGGGACAGGGAGGGGAAACACCATATATTTT
>13|TRBV7-9|NA|NA|TRBJ1-1
CASSLDLNTEAFF
TGTGCCAGCAGCTTAGATTTGAACACTGAAGCTTTCTTT
>15|TRBV6-2/TRBV6-3|NA|once|TRBJ1-3
CASSYVGLSGNTIYF
TGTGCCAGCAGTTACGTGGGCCTTTCTGGAAACACCATATATTTT
>14|TRBV18|NA|NA|TRBJ2-5
CASSRNQGTETQYF
TGTGCCAGCTCACGAAATCAGGGAACAGAGACCCAGTACTTC
>16|TRBV7-8|TRBD1|NA|TRBJ1-2
CASSLDTGGVDYGYTF
TGTGCCAGCAGCTTAGATACAGGGGGCGTTGACTATGGCTACACCTTC
>19|TRBV12-5|NA|NA|TRBJ1-1
CASERGWGPRLTFDTEAFF
TGTGCTAGTGAAAGGGGGTGGGGCCCAAGATTAACTTTTGACACTGAAGCTTTCTTT
>15|TRBV2|NA|few|TRBJ1-5
CASRRGQEGNQPQHF
TGTGCCAGCAGGAGAGGCCAGGAGGGCAATCAGCCCCAGCATTTT
>15|TRBV27|NA|once|TRBJ1-1
CASSSGGQMNTEAFF
TGTGCCAGCAGTTCTGGGGGGCAGATGAACACTGAAGCTTTCTTT
>13|TRBV2|NA|NA|TRBJ1-6
CASSPELDSPLHF
TGTGCCAGCAGTCCGGAATTGGATTCACCCCTCCACTTT
>16|TRBV5-4|NA|NA|TRBJ1-3
CASSLDWGARGNTIYF
TGTGCCAGCAGCTTAGATTGGGGGGCGCGAGGAAACACCATATATTTT
>18|TRBV7-8|NA|NA|TRBJ1-6
CASSLEGALGSYNSPLHF
TGTGCCAGCAGCTTAGAAGGGGCCCTTGGCTCCTATAATTCACCCCTCCACTTT